The present entry profiles one TCR beta chain with its context. The V and J ends lost 0 bases and 3 bases respectively, with 12 bases between them. Germline V CDR1 and CDR2: SGHRS, YFSETQ. The CDR3 sequence is 15 residues long. The data are from a study of blood T cell repertoires in COVID-19. As for the study in general: PBMCs, B-cell-depleted T cells, or T cells provided the cDNA or gDNA that made up the material.

The age range of participants was 18 to 89 years, with residence in about two dozen US areas. Participants had their cohort set by participant-reported clinical history. In the authors' methods: Amplification from reference gene primers served as the basis for estimated nucleated cell counts. Sequencing used immunoSEQ multiplex PCR; TCRdb keeps in-frame clones, though not all of them. D and trimming come from the DNA, and the V and J calls and clone size come from that table. Seen here are about 270,000 clones, 70% to 90% observed once, and the top ten hold over 4%. The sample was PBMCs or T cells enriched from blood (not recorded which). This chain connects TRBV5-1 to TRBJ1-1; perhaps TRBD1 as D (6 bases). The receptor's source is a woman in her twenties or thirties with acute COVID-19. The CDR3: CASSLGQGLDTEAFF. CDR3 sequence (DNA): TGCGCCAGCAGCTTGGGGCAGGGGTTGGACACTGAAGCTTTCTTT.